This TCR beta chain originates from a study of blood T cell repertoires in COVID-19. The V and J ends lost 6 bases and 0 bases respectively, with 11 bases between them. The length of the CDR3 is 14 residues. CDR1 is SGHRS, CDR2 YFSETQ, per germline. Only in-frame clones appear in the TCRdb table, and some are missing; sequencing was by immunoSEQ multiplex PCR. The sample consists of 270,000 or so clones, approximately 90% of them appearing once. The source material was PBMCs or T cells enriched from blood (not recorded which). The chain recombines TRBV5-1 with TRBJ2-3, with D maybe TRBD1 (6 bases). The sequence came from a man aged 40-55 years who had been exposed to COVID-19. CDR3 loop: CASNAGTSTDTQYF. The CDR3 DNA reads as TGCGCCAGCAACGCAGGGACAAGCACAGATACGCAGTATTTT.